This T cell receptor beta chain derives from a study of cytomegalovirus exposure and HLA in healthy donors. General study findings and limits: One later analysis, an examination of the 120 or so validation repertoires, found that first-cohort TCR clusters tended to co-occur in them. As was reported, the classifier diagnosed cytomegalovirus status with high specificity and sensitivity. Rarity characterized most TCR sequences, yet some public TCRs appeared in many donors.

The donors were in the 120-subject validation cohort; that cohort was separate from the roughly 700-subject first cohort. Sequencing was performed with immunoSEQ multiplex PCR; in TCRdb, only in-frame clones are kept and a portion is missing. The sample carries hundreds of thousands of clones, around 86% recorded once. The CDR3 contains 15 residues. The V gene lost 5 bases and the J gene lost 2 bases, with 14 bases spanning the gap. The germline V gene encodes CDR1 MNHNS and CDR2 SASEGT. Notes on this clone: Its target is unknown.

Sequences were obtained from PBMCs. The V gene is TRBV6-1, the J gene TRBJ2-3; possibly TRBD2 for D (5 bases). The clonotype originates from a woman between 18 and 29 years old in good health and CMV-seronegative. Here the CDR3 reads CASSTREGVTDTQYF. The CDR3 bases are TGTGCCAGCAGTACCCGGGAAGGAGTCACAGATACGCAGTATTTT.